The sequence of this TCR beta chain was determined in a study of type 1 and type 2 diabetes patients. Study at large: Participants included type 1 and type 2 diabetes patients plus nondiabetic controls. Across the study, some 20 million paired-end reads were produced.

In regard to this clonotype: Antigen: not known.

Overall study findings and caveats: In CD4+ and CD8+ T cells, type 2 diabetes diversity exceeded type 1.

Other autoimmune diseases and infections within the past four weeks excluded donors. Deletions cut 7 bases from V and 3 bases from J, with 18 bases between. Looked up from germline, CDR1 is SNHLY and CDR2 is FYNNEI. The CDR3 sequence is 15 residues long. Genomic DNA was the PCR template. Amplification of the beta chain CDR3 used 30 forward and 13 reverse multiplex primers. TCRdb called the multiplex PCR reads again in MiXCR, with one record for every CDR3 protein. The sample lists about 290,000 distinct CDR3 sequences, approximately 45% occurring once. Sequencing was done on a sample of peripheral blood mononuclear cells (PBMCs). The chain is built from TRBV2 and TRBJ1-2; maybe TRBD1 (6 bases). The sequence derives from a young man with type 2 diabetes. The CDR3 DNA reads as TGTGCCAGCACCCAGAGGGCAGGGGAATACTATGGCTACACCTTC. Translation: CASTQRAGEYYGYTF.